A selection of T cell receptor beta chains follows, all from one sample in a study of blood T cell repertoires in COVID-19. Libraries were prepared by immunoSEQ multiplex PCR; TCRdb keeps only in-frame clonotypes and omits some of them. Of 150,000 to 200,000 clones listed, 82% are singletons. Specimen: peripheral blood. The receptors come from a woman in her 70s with acute or convalescent COVID-19. Both conserved end residues are part of each CDR3. Each record gives: V gene, J gene, CDR3 length, clone size, CDR3 protein. Clone size is not always given. Where it is, it says once, few, many or a class for expanded clones.

>TRBV30|TRBJ1-5|14|-
CAWSPGLGNQPQHF
>TRBV10-3|TRBJ2-7|15|-
CAISESPGAGYEQYF
>TRBV5-6|TRBJ2-6|18|few
CASSFVRYLHSGANVLTF
>TRBV7-9|TRBJ1-5|15|-
CASSQTGEVNQPQHF
>TRBV2|TRBJ2-5|13|-
CASILAGGETQYF
>TRBV6-5|TRBJ1-4|15|-
CASSPRQAFNEKLFF
>TRBV29-1|TRBJ2-1|12|-
CSVVGQYNEQFF
>TRBV27|TRBJ2-7|13|once
CASSLKLSYEQYF
>TRBV7-2|TRBJ1-4|15|-
CASSLDTGINEKLFF
>TRBV20-1|TRBJ1-5|16|-
CSASRFRGQGNQPQHF
>TRBV7-2|TRBJ1-2|17|-
CASSLNSPLEYGYGYTF
>TRBV19|TRBJ1-6|15|-
CASSMPGQGLSPLHF
>TRBV5-5|TRBJ2-7|17|-
CASSWGTGTPLTYEQYF
>TRBV6-5|TRBJ1-2|13|-
CASSRTGHYDYTF
>TRBV28|TRBJ1-2|14|-
CASSSAGAEGGYTF
>TRBV21-1|TRBJ1-1|12|-
CASSKGQDEAFF
>TRBV12-3/TRBV12-4|TRBJ1-6|12|-
CASSSVYSPLHF
>TRBV5-1|TRBJ2-1|16|-
CASSLGSGGVIHEQFF
>TRBV3-1/TRBV3-2|TRBJ2-4|16|-
CASSTGTALAKNIQYF
>TRBV4-3|TRBJ1-3|17|-
CASSQDSPDTTGNTIYF
>TRBV7-2|TRBJ2-5|14|-
CASSRSGKKETQYF
>TRBV6-5|TRBJ1-5|14|few
CASMRDYSNQPQHF
>TRBV7-2|TRBJ1-2|15|-
CASSSGQGDVDGYTF
>TRBV6-6|TRBJ2-7|14|-
CASSRQGIGLEQYF
>TRBV19|TRBJ2-5|12|-
CASSPGQETQYF
>TRBV5-5|TRBJ1-2|15|-
CASSDGTPRGYGYTF
>TRBV3-1/TRBV3-2|TRBJ1-2|17|-
CASSQVGTGLGSYGYTF
>TRBV18|TRBJ1-5|12|-
CASSLRNQPQHF
>TRBV9|TRBJ1-2|14|-
CASSAQTGWDGYTF
>TRBV19|TRBJ2-5|16|-
CASSDNGLAEQETQYF
>TRBV7-9|TRBJ2-1|14|-
CATPHSGGSNEQFF
>TRBV7-9|TRBJ2-1|15|-
CASSLAGTGDNEQFF
>TRBV6-6|TRBJ1-1|13|-
CASSQGWNTEAFF
>TRBV27|TRBJ1-6|14|-
CATSREGPPSPLHF
>TRBV7-2|TRBJ1-5|17|-
CASSLAPLTGGVQPQHF
>TRBV5-1|TRBJ2-1|15|-
CASSYQGGSYNEQFF
>TRBV24-1|TRBJ2-1|14|few
CATSDRGAYNEQFF
>TRBV28|TRBJ1-6|15|-
CASRTPGQNYSPLHF
>TRBV11-2|TRBJ1-1|16|-
CASSRDRGTPNTEAFF
>TRBV7-9|TRBJ2-7|13|-
CASSSGRGYEQYF
>TRBV5-1|TRBJ2-3|16|-
CASSLGTSSRTDTQYF
>TRBV7-2|TRBJ1-6|16|-
CASSHRGLSYNSPLHF
>TRBV18|TRBJ2-1|18|few
CASSSNQPGQGMGNEQFF
>TRBV7-9|TRBJ1-2|13|few
CASSLRQGDGYTF
>TRBV12-3/TRBV12-4|TRBJ1-2|13|-
CASRETGMEGYTF
>TRBV6-2/TRBV6-3|TRBJ1-2|18|-
CASSSPPGLRSANYGYTF
>TRBV12-3/TRBV12-4|TRBJ1-4|13|-
CASLGQGTEKLFF
>TRBV5-1|TRBJ2-6|16|-
CASSLRQGSGANVLTF
>TRBV5-6|TRBJ2-7|15|-
CASNPTGIRSYEQYF
>TRBV27|TRBJ2-5|15|-
CASMMGLNRVETQYF
>TRBV11-2|TRBJ2-3|15|-
CASSRDRDAPDTQYF
>TRBV27|TRBJ2-7|13|-
CASSFPSSYEQYF
>TRBV6-2/TRBV6-3|TRBJ2-3|13|few
CASRPSGADTQYF
>TRBV9|TRBJ2-5|18|-
CASSPPGLAGGVQETQYF